The rows below give T cell receptor beta chains drawn from one sample of a study of chemoradiotherapy in HPV16-positive cancers. Method: immunoSEQ multiplex PCR; TCRdb's copy keeps in-frame clones and lacks some. The repertoire consists of fewer than 40,000 clones, with 92% occurring once and the leading ten covering roughly 3.4%. The specimen comprised blood, sampled from a patient who underwent chemoradiotherapy. The receptors come from a human donor with HPV-associated anogenital cancer. CDR3s include the opening cysteine and the closing phenylalanine or tryptophan. The D gene is left open where the match is weak. Some rows mark clone size as missing; the rest say once, few, many or name a class of expanded clone.

cdr3_length,j_call,v_call,clone_size,d_call,cdr3_aa,cdr3_nt
14,TRBJ1-1,TRBV23-1,.,.,CASSLGHLNTEAFF,TGCGCCAGCAGTCTGGGACACTTGAACACTGAAGCTTTCTTT
11,TRBJ1-2,TRBV19,.,.,CASDGGYGYTF,TGTGCCAGCGACGGGGGGTATGGCTACACCTTC
14,TRBJ1-3,TRBV9,.,TRBD1,CASSGQGYGNTIYF,TGTGCCAGCAGCGGACAGGGTTATGGAAACACCATATATTTT
13,TRBJ1-1,TRBV18,.,.,CATIGQQNTEAFF,TGTGCCACCATCGGACAGCAGAACACTGAAGCTTTCTTT
14,TRBJ1-1,TRBV30,.,.,CAWSIGIRISEAFF,TGTGCCTGGAGTATCGGGATACGAATTAGTGAAGCTTTCTTT
13,TRBJ1-1,TRBV7-8,.,TRBD1,CASSDRVTTEAFF,TGTGCCAGCAGCGACAGGGTGACGACTGAAGCTTTCTTT
16,TRBJ2-1,TRBV7-6,.,TRBD2,CASSYGGTIGVNEQFF,TGTGCCAGCAGCTATGGGGGGACTATCGGAGTGAATGAGCAGTTCTTC
16,TRBJ1-2,TRBV25-1,once,TRBD1,CASSEGRQGGYYGYTF,TGTGCCAGCAGTGAGGGGAGACAGGGAGGTTACTATGGCTACACCTTC
17,TRBJ2-6,TRBV5-5,once,.,CASSSEGRRSGANVLTF,TGTGCCAGCAGCTCCGAGGGCCGAAGGTCTGGGGCCAACGTCCTGACTTTC
16,TRBJ1-5,TRBV7-9,.,.,CASSPSQYLSNQPQHF,TGTGCCAGCAGCCCCAGCCAGTACCTTAGCAATCAGCCCCAGCATTTT
14,TRBJ2-5,TRBV7-8,.,TRBD2,CASSQGTSGETQYF,TGTGCCAGCAGCCAAGGGACTAGTGGAGAGACCCAGTACTTC
16,TRBJ2-1,TRBV19,once,.,CASSIESHQSYNEQFF,TGTGCCAGTAGTATTGAGTCACACCAGTCCTACAATGAGCAGTTCTTC
16,TRBJ1-5,TRBV27,.,TRBD1,CASSSITGVRNQPQHF,TGTGCCAGCAGTTCCATTACAGGGGTCCGCAATCAGCCCCAGCATTTT
13,TRBJ1-2,TRBV6-5,.,TRBD1,CASSFRTGVGYTF,TGTGCCAGCAGTTTCCGGACAGGGGTTGGCTACACCTTC
15,TRBJ2-3,TRBV7-3,.,TRBD2,CASSPSGGGADTQYF,TGTGCCAGCAGCCCAAGCGGGGGGGGTGCAGATACGCAGTATTTT
15,TRBJ2-2,TRBV5-1,.,TRBD1,CASSSGTGGTGELFF,TGCGCCAGCAGCTCCGGGACAGGCGGCACCGGGGAGCTGTTTTTT
13,TRBJ2-7,TRBV5-1,few,TRBD2,CASSYWEGGEQYF,TGCGCCAGCAGCTATTGGGAGGGTGGCGAGCAGTACTTC
13,TRBJ2-7,TRBV11-2,.,TRBD2,CASSGTSGYEQYF,TGTGCCAGCAGCGGGACTAGCGGATACGAGCAGTACTTC
14,TRBJ2-7,TRBV7-9,.,TRBD1,CASQWTGGSSEQYF,TGTGCCAGCCAATGGACAGGGGGGTCTTCCGAGCAGTACTTC
15,TRBJ2-1,TRBV13,.,.,CASSLGDNEDSEQFF,TGTGCCAGCAGCTTAGGGGACAACGAGGATTCTGAGCAGTTCTTC
14,TRBJ1-2,TRBV5-6,.,.,CASSLRGFSYGYTF,TGTGCCAGCAGCTTAAGGGGCTTCAGCTATGGCTACACCTTC
15,TRBJ2-7,TRBV19,.,TRBD1,CASSSSGTVNLEQYF,TGTGCCAGTAGTTCCTCCGGGACAGTCAATCTCGAGCAGTACTTC
16,TRBJ2-7,TRBV15,.,.,CATSSAGGAVALEQYF,TGTGCCACCAGCAGTGCAGGCGGGGCAGTAGCCCTAGAGCAGTACTTC
14,TRBJ1-1,TRBV5-1,once,TRBD1,CASSYSGGNTEAFF,TGCGCCAGCAGCTATTCAGGGGGCAACACTGAAGCTTTCTTT
16,TRBJ1-2,TRBV15,.,TRBD1,CATSRVDRASSYGYTF,TGTGCCACCAGCAGGGTCGACAGGGCGAGCAGCTATGGCTACACCTTC
15,TRBJ2-1,TRBV29-1,.,TRBD1,CSVRPGQGHYNEQFF,TGCAGCGTTCGACCGGGACAGGGTCATTACAATGAGCAGTTCTTC
12,TRBJ1-5,TRBV7-9,.,.,CASSLEVQAQHF,TGTGCCAGCAGCTTAGAAGTGCAAGCCCAGCATTTT
16,TRBJ2-1,TRBV19,.,TRBD1,CASSPLQGQGYNGQFF,TGTGCCAGTAGCCCTCTCCAGGGACAGGGCTACAATGGGCAGTTCTTC
12,TRBJ1-2,TRBV30,few,.,CAWSVGPGGYTF,TGTGCCTGGAGTGTGGGACCGGGGGGCTACACCTTC
15,TRBJ2-7,TRBV5-1,.,TRBD2,CASSRDSGGAGEQYF,TGCGCCAGCAGCCGGGATAGCGGGGGGGCAGGGGAGCAGTACTTC
14,TRBJ2-3,TRBV7-8,.,.,CASSFYRGGDTQYF,TGTGCCAGCAGCTTCTACAGGGGGGGGGATACGCAGTATTTT
16,TRBJ2-2,TRBV5-5,.,.,CASSQGHTGNTGELFF,TGTGCCAGCAGCCAGGGACACACGGGGAACACCGGGGAGCTGTTTTTT
14,TRBJ1-2,TRBV19,.,TRBD1,CASTPGQGYGGYTF,TGTGCCAGTACACCGGGACAGGGGTATGGTGGCTACACCTTC
16,TRBJ1-1,TRBV6-5,.,TRBD1,CASSFGQARVNTEAFF,TGTGCCAGCAGTTTCGGACAGGCAAGGGTGAACACTGAAGCTTTCTTT
15,TRBJ1-2,TRBV30,once,.,CAWIERADGGYGYTF,TGTGCCTGGATCGAACGGGCAGACGGGGGATATGGCTACACCTTC
13,TRBJ1-4,TRBV10-3,.,.,CAIGRGPNEKLFF,TGTGCCATCGGTAGGGGACCTAATGAAAAACTGTTTTTT
16,TRBJ1-1,TRBV5-1,.,.,CASATDTVRLHTEAFF,TGCGCCAGCGCGACCGACACGGTTCGTTTGCACACTGAAGCTTTCTTT
16,TRBJ2-5,TRBV11-3,.,TRBD2,CASSSGTSGGQETQYF,TGTGCCAGCAGCTCCGGGACTAGCGGGGGGCAAGAGACCCAGTACTTC
17,TRBJ1-1,TRBV11-1,.,.,CASSLAWGTDRNTEAFF,TGTGCCAGCAGCTTAGCTTGGGGGACGGACAGGAACACTGAAGCTTTCTTT
13,TRBJ2-7,TRBV10-3,once,.,CAISEAGSYEQYF,TGTGCCATCAGTGAAGCAGGGTCCTACGAGCAGTACTTC
13,TRBJ1-1,TRBV30,.,TRBD1,CAWGEGAVTEAFF,TGTGCCTGGGGGGAGGGGGCGGTCACTGAAGCTTTCTTT
11,TRBJ1-2,TRBV29-1,.,.,CSLDLGTGYTF,TGCAGCCTGGATCTGGGGACTGGCTACACCTTC
15,TRBJ2-3,TRBV4-2,.,.,CASSQERVTTDTQYF,TGTGCCAGCAGCCAGGAACGGGTTACCACAGATACGCAGTATTTT
15,TRBJ1-2,TRBV5-6,.,TRBD1,CASSFIFDRGLGYTF,TGTGCCAGCAGCTTTATTTTCGACAGGGGGCTGGGCTACACCTTC
14,TRBJ2-1,TRBV5-6,.,.,CASSLDRQGQKQFF,TGTGCCAGCAGCTTGGATCGCCAGGGCCAGAAGCAGTTCTTC
16,TRBJ1-2,TRBV5-5,.,.,CASSLAQVAAHYGYTF,TGTGCCAGCAGCTTGGCCCAGGTGGCAGCTCACTATGGCTACACCTTC
14,TRBJ1-6,TRBV6-1,few,.,CASSDEESTSPLHF,TGTGCCAGCAGTGACGAGGAATCGACTTCACCCCTCCACTTT
14,TRBJ1-3,TRBV6-1,.,TRBD1,CASSRHRGENTIYF,TGTGCCAGCAGTCGTCACAGGGGGGAAAACACCATATATTTT
17,TRBJ1-2,TRBV7-9,.,.,CASSLETAIWGGGGYTF,TGTGCCAGCAGCTTAGAGACAGCCATCTGGGGCGGGGGGGGCTACACCTTC
14,TRBJ1-1,TRBV2,.,TRBD1,CASSDELGQVIGFF,TGTGCCAGCAGTGATGAACTCGGACAGGTGATAGGGTTCTTT
12,TRBJ2-7,TRBV5-1,.,.,CASSFPQGEQYF,TGCGCCAGCAGCTTCCCCCAAGGTGAGCAGTACTTC
13,TRBJ2-3,TRBV7-6,.,.,CASSPGDTDTQYF,TGTGCCAGCAGCCCCGGGGACACAGATACGCAGTATTTT
18,TRBJ1-3,TRBV5-6,.,TRBD1,CASRTLGQRVAIGNTIYF,TGTGCCAGCAGGACCCTGGGACAGAGGGTAGCTATTGGAAACACCATATATTTT